Listed here are 24 T cell receptor beta chains from one sample, sequenced in a study of response to subunit inactivated influenza vaccine. TCRdb ran MiXCR on the RT-PCR reads and lists one entry per CDR3 protein. The sample carries 500,000 to 600,000 distinct CDR3 sequences, 15% to 20% recorded once. Here the sequenced sample was CD4+ T cells sorted from PBMCs, taken around 25 months after vaccination. The receptors stem from a man in his fifties or sixties who received an inactivated influenza vaccine.

The genes are TRBV2 and TRBJ2-5; no reliable D call. The V and J ends lost 7 bases and 5 bases respectively, with 14 bases between them. This CDR3 is built from 13 residues. Germline CDR1 is SNHLY and CDR2 is FYNNEI. CDR3 coding DNA: TGTGCCAGCATAGTGAACAGTCGGGAGACCCAGTACTTC. This gives the protein CASIVNSRETQYF. Filled out from reference TRBV2 and TRBJ2-5, the complete variable domain reads EPEVTQTPSHQVTQMGQEVILRCVPISNHLYFYWYRQILGQKVEFLVSFYNNEISEKSEIFDDQFSVERPDGSNFTLKIRSTKLEDSAMYFCASIVNSRETQYFGPGTRLLVL.

This clonotype was seen repeatedly, ten times or more. The chain is built from TRBV20-1 and TRBJ1-5; 8 nucleotides agree with TRBD1. With 6 bases clipped from V and 0 bases from J, the junction kept 4 bases outside the gene matches. CDR1 is DFQATT, CDR2 SNEGSKA, per germline (reference sequence). CDR3 length: 14 amino acids. CDR3 bases: TGCAGTGCCGGGACAGGTTATAGCAATCAGCCCCAGCATTTT. Residues: CSAGTGYSNQPQHF.

V is TRBV29-1 and J is TRBJ1-2, with 7 positions matching TRBD1. The CDR3 consists of 14 residues. Germline trimming cut 7 bases from V and 2 bases from J; bases unmatched to any gene: 10. Per germline, CDR1 SQVTM and CDR2 ANQGSEA. In DNA, the CDR3 is TGCAGCGCCCTTGGGACAGTTTGGAACTATGGCTACACCTTC. It codes for CSALGTVWNYGYTF.

This clonotype has a handful of counts. This chain uses TRBV2 with TRBJ1-6; D gene ambiguous. Trimming stripped 9 bases from V and 7 bases from J, with 10 bases between. Germline V gene lookup returns CDR1 SNHLY and CDR2 FYNNEI. CDR3 length: 12 residues. For the CDR3, the DNA is TGTGCCAGTGGATCCGACAATTCACCCCTCCACTTT. It yields the protein CASGSDNSPLHF.

In this sample, this clonotype turned up a few times. The chain joins TRBV10-3 to TRBJ1-5; the D gene is possibly TRBD1 (6 bases). CDR1 and CDR2 from the germline V gene are ENHRY and SYGVKD. The CDR3 sequence is 13 residues long. Trimming shortened V by 4 bases and J by 4 bases, and 8 bases separated the two germline ends. The CDR3 DNA reads as TGTGCCATCAGTGGAACAGGGAATCAGCCCCAGCATTTT. Translated, it gives CAISGTGNQPQHF.

This clonotype was picked up a small number of times. The CDR3 DNA is TGCGCCAGCAGCCGTCAGGGACAGAGCTCCTACAATGAGCAGTTCTTC. It yields the protein CASSRQGQSSYNEQFF. V and J are TRBV4-1 and TRBJ2-1; 7 positions agree with TRBD1. Unmatched junction bases numbered 6, after V lost 4 bases and J lost 0 bases. Germline V gene lookup returns CDR1 MGHRA and CDR2 YSYEKL. The CDR3 extends over 16 amino acids.

This clonotype was detected only a few times. The chain joins TRBV24-1 to TRBJ2-1, with 8 bases that match TRBD2. V was clipped by 10 bases and J by 4 bases; unmatched bases: 8. The length of the CDR3 is 14 residues. The germline V gene encodes CDR1 KGHDR and CDR2 SFDVKD. CDR3 in amino acids: CATQVSGAYNEQFF. In nucleotides, the CDR3 is TGTGCCACTCAAGTTAGCGGGGCGTACAATGAGCAGTTCTTC.

In this sample, this clonotype turned up a few times. The chain couples TRBV15 to TRBJ1-6, with 7 bases matching TRBD1. The germline gives CDR1 LNHNV, CDR2 YYDKDF (reference sequence). The CDR3 totals 16 residues. V dropped 0 bases and J dropped 9; count of bases not matched to a gene: 8. The CDR3 DNA sequence: TGTGCCACCAGCAGAGATTCGACAGGGAGTTTTTCACCCCTCCACTTT. As protein: CATSRDSTGSFSPLHF.

J is TRBJ2-3 and V is TRBV2; D is unclear. Germline CDR1 is SNHLY and CDR2 is FYNNEI. This CDR3 contains 15 residues. V gave up 3 bases and J gave up 2 bases, with 12 bases separating them. The CDR3 nucleotides are TGTGCCAGCAGTGACTATTCGGTTTACACAGATACGCAGTATTTT. This gives the protein CASSDYSVYTDTQYF.

The rearrangement joins TRBV29-1 to TRBJ1-6; maybe TRBD1 (6 bases). Trimming took off 5 bases at V and 6 bases at J, with 14 bases between the two ends. The CDR3 is 14 amino acids. In germline, CDR1 is SQVTM, CDR2 ANQGSEA. The CDR3 is CSVSQGDSNSPLHF. CDR3 DNA: TGCAGCGTTTCACAGGGAGACAGTAATTCACCCCTCCACTTT.

This rearrangement joins TRBV20-1 to TRBJ2-5; 8 nucleotides match TRBD2. CDR1 is DFQATT and CDR2 is SNEGSKA in the germline V gene (reference sequence). Trimming removed 3 bases from V and 2 bases from J; junction bases left unmatched: 8. The CDR3 totals 15 residues. The CDR3 region is CSASPARGAQETQYF. CDR3 in DNA: TGCAGTGCTAGTCCTGCGCGGGGGGCACAAGAGACCCAGTACTTC.

The chain employs TRBV11-3 and TRBJ2-1, with 8 positions matching TRBD2. CDR1 and CDR2 (germline): SGHNT, YENEEA. Trimming took 3 bases from V and 6 from J; bases not matched to a gene: 4. The CDR3 is 14 residues long. This chain's CDR3 is CASSFSGASNEQFF. The CDR3 DNA reads TGTGCCAGCAGCTTTAGCGGGGCAAGCAATGAGCAGTTCTTC.

This sequence joins TRBV12-3 or TRBV12-4 and TRBJ1-1; D remains ambiguous. With 5 bases removed from V and 6 bases from J, the gap between germline ends came to 19 bases. CDR3 size: 15 residues. The CDR3 spells CASSPSWTLHPEAFF. The DNA of the CDR3 is TGTGCCAGCAGTCCATCCTGGACCCTACACCCTGAAGCTTTCTTT.

V usage is TRBV4-2 and J usage is TRBJ1-2, with D hard to call. Per the germline V gene, CDR1 is LGHNA and CDR2 is YNFKEQ. This CDR3 spans 14 amino acids. Deletions cut 1 base from V and 8 bases from J, with 14 bases between. CDR3 loop: CASSQVSERGGYTF. CDR3 DNA: TGTGCCAGCAGCCAAGTATCCGAGCGAGGAGGCTACACCTTC.

This clonotype has just a few counts. The chain is built from TRBV24-1 and TRBJ2-1, with 11 bases that match TRBD2. After removal of 2 bases from V and 6 bases from J, the junction contained 5 bases not matched to a gene. There are 16 residues in the CDR3. The germline gives CDR1 KGHDR, CDR2 SFDVKD. This CDR3 is CATSDWSGTSGNEQFF. The CDR3 DNA reads as TGTGCCACCAGTGATTGGAGTGGGACTAGCGGCAATGAGCAGTTCTTC.

This clonotype was seen only a few times. V gene TRBV12-3 or TRBV12-4 combines with J gene TRBJ2-3; 8 nucleotides agree with TRBD2. There are 16 residues in the CDR3. V was pared by 7 bases and J by 7 bases, with 16 bases of the junction left unmatched. This chain's CDR3 is CASKGYGLAEGNTQYF. In nucleotides, the CDR3 is TGTGCCAGCAAAGGATACGGACTAGCCGAGGGAAATACGCAGTATTTT.

This chain uses TRBV20-1 with TRBJ2-7, with D possibly being TRBD1 or TRBD2 (5 bases each). The CDR3 loop spans 15 amino acids. V shed 0 bases and J shed 3 bases, with 15 bases lying between them. From germline, CDR1 is DFQATT and CDR2 SNEGSKA (reference sequence). In nucleotides, the CDR3 is TGCAGTGCTAGAGACCTTTACGGGACCATCTACGAGCAGTACTTC. This codes for CSARDLYGTIYEQYF.

In its sample, this clonotype was seen a few times. V and J are TRBV20-1 and TRBJ2-3, with 7 bases identical to TRBD2. The V gene end was trimmed by 1 base and the J gene end by 4 bases; junction bases not matched to a gene: 8. Germline V gene data show CDR1 as DFQATT and CDR2 as SNEGSKA (reference sequence). The CDR3 loop spans 15 amino acids. The CDR3 sequence: CSARGTRREADTQYF. The CDR3 coding sequence is TGCAGTGCTAGAGGGACTAGAAGAGAGGCAGATACGCAGTATTTT.

This rearrangement joins TRBV20-1 to TRBJ2-1, with D possibly being TRBD2 (5 bases). The germline CDR1 and CDR2 sequences are DFQATT and SNEGSKA (reference sequence). This CDR3 comprises 14 residues. V gave up 4 bases and J gave up 0 bases, with 10 bases separating them. The CDR3 loop is CSAIRGSSYNEQFF. CDR3 nucleotides: TGCAGTGCTATTCGTGGGAGCTCCTACAATGAGCAGTTCTTC.

This clonotype showed up many times. The chain recombines TRBV12-3 or TRBV12-4 with TRBJ2-1; no firm D call. Trimming cost V 7 bases and J 4 bases, with 5 bases left between them. The CDR3 runs 11 residues. CDR3 nucleotides: TGTGCCAGCACTTATTACAATGAGCAGTTCTTC. This translates into CASTYYNEQFF.

This clonotype turned up a few times. CDR3 protein: CASSRLAAGPANEQFF. In DNA form, the CDR3 reads TGCGCCAGCAGCCGACTCGCGGCGGGGCCCGCCAATGAGCAGTTCTTC. This chain joins TRBV4-3 and TRBJ2-1; D is perhaps TRBD2 (6 bases). The V and J ends lost 4 bases and 6 bases respectively, with 19 bases between them. Germline CDR1 and CDR2: LGHNA and YSLEER. CDR3 size: 16 residues.

The V gene is TRBV5-1, the J gene TRBJ2-7; 8 bases match TRBD1. Germline trimming cut 3 bases from V and 5 bases from J; bases unmatched to any gene: 4. The CDR3 sequence is 13 residues long. CDR1 and CDR2 from the germline V gene are SGHRS and YFSETQ. The CDR3 DNA reads as TGCGCCAGCAGCTCCTACAGGGGGAACGAGCAGTACTTC. As protein: CASSSYRGNEQYF.

The gene calls are TRBV12-3 or TRBV12-4 and TRBJ2-7; the D gene is possibly TRBD2 (6 bases). V lost 0 bases, J lost 5 bases, and 8 bases lay in between. The CDR3 sequence is 13 residues long. The DNA of the CDR3 is TGTGCCAGCAGTTTAGCGGAGGGCCACGAGCAGTACTTC. Protein product: CASSLAEGHEQYF.

In this sample, this clonotype turned up a few times. This chain links TRBV5-1 with TRBJ1-1; TRBD1 might be the D (5 bases). V was clipped by 2 bases and J by 7 bases, with 12 bases between them. The CDR3 runs to 13 residues. Germline values: CDR1 SGHRS, CDR2 YFSETQ. The CDR3 reads CASSLGTDSEAFF. In DNA form, the CDR3 reads TGCGCCAGCAGCTTAGGGACGGATAGTGAAGCTTTCTTT.